This T cell receptor (beta chain) was recovered during a study of T cells expressing NK-cell markers. Study as a whole: Just one sequenced donor of eight was HCMV-seronegative, while seven were seropositive.

From its re-call of the 5' RACE reads, TCRdb lists each CDR3 protein once, without DNA. The table lists a few hundred thousand distinct CDR3 sequences, with almost 1.5% in the top ten. There are 14 residues in the CDR3. CDR1 and CDR2 (germline): MNHNS, SASEGT. The rearrangement uses TRBV6-1 and TRBJ1-6. The TCR was taken from a woman aged 45-59 years in good health. Sequencing was performed on blood T cells: a sorted CD56 or NKG2C T cell subset, CD4+ or CD8+ T cells, or bulk PBMC T cells (not recorded which). CDR3 in amino acids: CASRLRIDNSPLHF.